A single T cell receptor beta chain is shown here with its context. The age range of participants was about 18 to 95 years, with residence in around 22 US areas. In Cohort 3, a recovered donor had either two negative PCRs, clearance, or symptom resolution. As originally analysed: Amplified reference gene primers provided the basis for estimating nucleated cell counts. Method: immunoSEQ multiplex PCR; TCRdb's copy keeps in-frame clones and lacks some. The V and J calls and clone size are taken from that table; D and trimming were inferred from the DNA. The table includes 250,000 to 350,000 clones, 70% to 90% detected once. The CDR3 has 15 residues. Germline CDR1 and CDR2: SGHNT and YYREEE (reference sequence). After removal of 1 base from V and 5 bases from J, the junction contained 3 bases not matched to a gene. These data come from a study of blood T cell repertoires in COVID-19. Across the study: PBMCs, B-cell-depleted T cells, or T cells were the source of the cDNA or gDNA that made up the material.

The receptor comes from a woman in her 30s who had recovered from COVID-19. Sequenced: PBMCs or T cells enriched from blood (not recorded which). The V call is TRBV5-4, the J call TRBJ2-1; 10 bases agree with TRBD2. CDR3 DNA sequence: TGTGCCAGCAGCTTGCGTACTAGCGGGAACAATGAGCAGTTCTTC. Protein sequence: CASSLRTSGNNEQFF.